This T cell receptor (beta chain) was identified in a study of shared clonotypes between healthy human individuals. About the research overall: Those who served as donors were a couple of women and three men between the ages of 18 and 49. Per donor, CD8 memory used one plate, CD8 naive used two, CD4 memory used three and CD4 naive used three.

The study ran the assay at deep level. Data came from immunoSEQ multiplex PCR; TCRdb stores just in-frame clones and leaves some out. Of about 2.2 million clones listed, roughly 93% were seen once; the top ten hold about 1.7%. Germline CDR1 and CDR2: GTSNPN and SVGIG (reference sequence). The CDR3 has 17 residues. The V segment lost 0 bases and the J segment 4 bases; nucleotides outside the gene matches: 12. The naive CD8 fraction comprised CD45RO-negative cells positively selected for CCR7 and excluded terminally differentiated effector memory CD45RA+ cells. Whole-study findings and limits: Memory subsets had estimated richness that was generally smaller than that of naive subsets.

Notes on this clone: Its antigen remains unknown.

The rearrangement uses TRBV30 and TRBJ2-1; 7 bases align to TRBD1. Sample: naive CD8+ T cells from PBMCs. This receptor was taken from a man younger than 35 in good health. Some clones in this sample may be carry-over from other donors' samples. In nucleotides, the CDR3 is TGTGCCTGGAGTGTAAAGCGCCGGGACAGACTATACAATGAGCAGTTCTTC. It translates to CAWSVKRRDRLYNEQFF.